The clone carrying this T cell receptor beta chain was observed once. The antigen remains unidentified. This entry belongs to a study of cytomegalovirus exposure and HLA in healthy donors. PCR used 60 Vbeta primers and 13 Jbeta primers. Assay: immunoSEQ multiplex PCR; the TCRdb copy retains only in-frame clones and omits some. The repertoire has 150,000 to 200,000 clones, 75% to 90% of them found once; the top ten carry roughly 4.7%. CDR3 length equals 17 residues. V was clipped by 5 bases and J by 3 bases; unmatched bases: 8. The germline V gene encodes CDR1 LNHDA and CDR2 SQIVND (reference sequence). Study results and caveats: Under in vitro conditions, three CMV-associated chains were confirmed as specific for CMV antigens. The study flagged roughly 150 TCR beta chains as cytomegalovirus-associated. In a later analysis, across HLA loci, associated TCR counts were highest for DRB1, lowest for HLA-C.

The V gene is TRBV19, the J gene TRBJ2-3; 13 nucleotides line up with TRBD2. The specimen sequenced was PBMCs. The clonotype was recovered from a woman aged 45-65 years in good health and CMV-seropositive. The CDR3: CASSLILAGGPTDTQYF. As DNA, the CDR3 is TGTGCCAGTAGTCTCATACTAGCGGGGGGGCCGACAGATACGCAGTATTTT.